The rows below give T cell receptor beta chains drawn from one sample of a study of metastatic and nonmetastatic thyroid tumors. TCRdb reanalyzed the PCR reads via MiXCR. The profile shows approximately 35,000 clones, 35% of them singletons. Sequencing input: tumor tissue. The receptors originated from a female donor with papillary thyroid cancer or a benign thyroid nodule (not recorded which). Some clones in this sample may be carry-over from other donors' samples. CDR3s include the opening cysteine and the closing phenylalanine or tryptophan. D genes are given only for firm matches. Clone sizes are given selectively: once, few, many, or a class where the clone is expanded.

V gene	clone size	J gene	D gene	CDR3 protein	CDR3 DNA
TRBV7-6	NA	TRBJ1-2	NA	CASSLGPLIDGYTF	TGTGCCAGCAGCTTGGGACCCCTAATCGATGGCTACACCTTC
TRBV24-1	NA	TRBJ2-2	NA	CATSDSDGSANTGELFF	TGTGCCACCAGTGACTCAGACGGGTCAGCTAACACCGGGGAGCTGTTTTTT
TRBV4-1	few	TRBJ2-5	TRBD2	CASSQDRSGGARETQYF	TGCGCCAGCAGCCAAGATCGTAGCGGGGGGGCCCGAGAGACCCAGTACTTC
TRBV10-3	few	TRBJ1-1	TRBD1	CAISPTGDTEAFF	TGTGCCATCAGTCCGACAGGGGACACTGAAGCTTTCTTT
TRBV5-1	few	TRBJ2-2	NA	CASKMGRDGELFF	TGCGCCAGCAAAATGGGGCGAGACGGGGAGCTGTTTTTT
TRBV30	NA	TRBJ1-6	NA	CAWGTPSSPLHF	TGTGCCTGGGGGACACCGTCCTCACCCCTCCACTTT
TRBV20-1	few	TRBJ2-2	TRBD2	CSANGLAGEVDTGELFF	TGCAGTGCCAATGGACTAGCGGGAGAGGTGGACACCGGGGAGCTGTTTTTT
TRBV11-2	NA	TRBJ2-7	NA	CASSLAPGAYEQYF	TGTGCCAGCAGCTTAGCCCCGGGAGCCTACGAGCAGTACTTC
TRBV4-2	NA	TRBJ2-3	NA	CASSPRVDRPTDTQYF	TGTGCCAGCAGCCCGCGCGTTGACCGACCCACAGATACGCAGTATTTT
TRBV4-3	few	TRBJ2-5	NA	CASSQAMRLTQYF	TGCGCCAGCAGCCAAGCTATGAGGTTAACCCAGTACTTC
TRBV11-1	once	TRBJ2-7	TRBD2	CASSPSGRAVIEQYF	TGTGCCAGCAGCCCTAGCGGGAGGGCCGTCATAGAGCAGTACTTC
TRBV2	NA	TRBJ2-3	NA	CASSEAQGFSTDTQYF	TGTGCCAGCAGTGAAGCACAGGGTTTTTCCACAGATACGCAGTATTTT
TRBV11-2	NA	TRBJ2-1	TRBD2	CASTGTSGTTYNEQFF	TGTGCCAGCACCGGGACTAGCGGGACTACCTACAATGAGCAGTTCTTC
TRBV6-2/TRBV6-3	NA	TRBJ1-4	NA	CASSPNVVTTNEKLFF	TGTGCCAGCAGCCCGAACGTGGTCACAACTAATGAAAAACTGTTTTTT